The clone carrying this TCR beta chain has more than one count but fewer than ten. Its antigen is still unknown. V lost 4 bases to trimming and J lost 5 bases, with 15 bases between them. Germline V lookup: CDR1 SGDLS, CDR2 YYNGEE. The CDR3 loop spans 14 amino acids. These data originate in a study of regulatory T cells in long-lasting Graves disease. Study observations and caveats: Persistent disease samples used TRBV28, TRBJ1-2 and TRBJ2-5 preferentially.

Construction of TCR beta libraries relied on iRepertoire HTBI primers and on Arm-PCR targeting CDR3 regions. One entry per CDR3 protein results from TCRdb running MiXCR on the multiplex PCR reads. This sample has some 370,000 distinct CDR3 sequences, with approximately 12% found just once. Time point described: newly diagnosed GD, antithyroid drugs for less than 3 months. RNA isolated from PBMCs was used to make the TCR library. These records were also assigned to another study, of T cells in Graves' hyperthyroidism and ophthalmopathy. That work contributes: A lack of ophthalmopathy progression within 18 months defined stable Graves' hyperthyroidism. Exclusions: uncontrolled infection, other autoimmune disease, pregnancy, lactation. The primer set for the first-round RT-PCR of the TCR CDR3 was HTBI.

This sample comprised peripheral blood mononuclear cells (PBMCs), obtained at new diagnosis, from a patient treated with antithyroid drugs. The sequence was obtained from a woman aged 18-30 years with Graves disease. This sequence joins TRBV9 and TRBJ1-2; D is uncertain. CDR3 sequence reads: CASSPQTSSYGYTF. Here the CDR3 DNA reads TGTGCCAGCAGCCCCCAGACTTCCTCTTATGGCTACACCTTC.